A single sample is the source of the 10 T cell receptor beta chains below, sequenced in a study of T cells after yellow fever vaccination. Each CDR3 protein gets one entry after TCRdb re-called the 5' RACE reads with MiXCR. There are hundreds of thousands of distinct CDR3 sequences in the sample; approximately 13% occur only once, and 11% to 15% lies in the top ten. This specimen was PBMCs, taken on the day of the yellow fever booster vaccination. The receptors originated from a man aged 25 to 40 who received the YFV17D yellow fever vaccine.

In its sample, this clonotype was seen a few times. The genes are TRBV6-2 or TRBV6-3 and TRBJ1-1, with D possibly TRBD1 on 5 matching bases. The CDR3 loop spans 12 amino acids. Trimming took off 7 bases at V and 4 bases at J, with 10 bases between the two ends. Germline-derived CDR1 and CDR2 are MNHEY and SVGEGT. CDR3 sequence: CASNRGVTEAFF. In nucleotides, the CDR3 is TGTGCCAGCAATCGAGGGGTCACTGAAGCTTTCTTT.

This sequence joins TRBV7-2 and TRBJ1-4; D is uncertain. The CDR3 totals 14 residues. Trimming left V 2 bases short and J 7 bases short, with 11 bases between. Germline values: CDR1 SGHTA, CDR2 FQGNSA. CDR3 nucleotides: TGTGCCAGCAGCTTACTGCCTGGCCTTGAAAAACTGTTTTTT. Amino acids: CASSLLPGLEKLFF.

V and J are TRBV12-3 or TRBV12-4 and TRBJ1-5; D not resolved. Trimming cost V 7 bases and J 2 bases, with 12 bases left between them. The CDR3 loop spans 14 amino acids. Here the CDR3 DNA reads TGTGCCAGCACCGCTCGCCCGCGCAATCAGCCCCAGCATTTT. Amino acids: CASTARPRNQPQHF.

Only a few counts were recorded for this clonotype. The CDR3 bases are TGTGCCTGGAGTGCCGATCCGGTATACGAGCAGTACTTC. It is translated as CAWSADPVYEQYF. The chain has TRBV30 and TRBJ2-7; D unresolved. V shed 1 base and J shed 4 bases, with 11 bases lying between them. The CDR3 covers 13 residues. Germline V lookup: CDR1 GTSNPN, CDR2 SVGIG (reference sequence).

This clonotype was seen more than once but under ten times. The V call is TRBV25-1, the J call TRBJ1-2, with 8 bases identical to TRBD1. Germline CDR1 and CDR2: MGHDK and SYGVNS. The CDR3 loop spans 17 amino acids. Germline trimming cut 2 bases from V and 3 bases from J; bases unmatched to any gene: 11. The CDR3 sequence is CASSEVGQGTVYYGYTF. The CDR3 bases are TGTGCCAGCAGTGAAGTCGGACAGGGAACGGTTTACTATGGCTACACCTTC.

The V gene is TRBV2, the J gene TRBJ2-2; D remains ambiguous. CDR1 and CDR2 (germline): SNHLY, FYNNEI. Trimming cost V 0 bases and J 3 bases, with 5 bases left between them. The CDR3 is 14 residues long. This CDR3 reads CASSEALYTGELFF. The CDR3 DNA is TGTGCCAGCAGTGAAGCCCTTTACACCGGGGAGCTGTTTTTT.

This clonotype was counted only a few times. The chain carries TRBV7-2 and TRBJ2-7, with D perhaps being TRBD1 or TRBD2 (6 bases each). The V and J ends lost 1 base and 3 bases respectively, with 13 bases between them. Germline lookup yields CDR1 SGHTA and CDR2 FQGNSA. This CDR3 region has 15 residues. This CDR3 reads CASSLGGASLYEQYF. CDR3 DNA: TGTGCCAGCAGCTTAGGGGGGGCCTCTCTCTACGAGCAGTACTTC.

V usage is TRBV6-2 or TRBV6-3 and J usage is TRBJ2-1; D is uncertain. V gave up 5 bases and J gave up 0 bases, with 11 bases separating them. CDR1 MNHEY and CDR2 SVGEGT come from the germline V gene. CDR3 length equals 15 residues. For the CDR3, the DNA is TGTGCCAGCAGTCCGATGGCCTTCTCCTACAATGAGCAGTTCTTC. Residues: CASSPMAFSYNEQFF.

Here the CDR3 reads CASSSGGSEEQYF. Written as DNA, the CDR3 is TGCGCCAGCAGTTCAGGGGGGTCTGAGGAGCAGTACTTC. The chain recombines TRBV5-1 with TRBJ2-7; D might be TRBD1 (7 bases). CDR1 and CDR2 (germline): SGHRS, YFSETQ. This CDR3 is built from 13 residues. Trimming pared 5 bases from V and 7 bases from J, leaving 16 bases between.

There are a few counts of this clonotype. The chain couples TRBV6-5 to TRBJ1-6, with D perhaps matching TRBD1 (6 bases). The CDR3 length is 18 residues. Germline V gives CDR1 MNHEY, CDR2 SVGAGI. The V end lost 6 bases, the J end lost 0 bases, and 18 bases lay between the germline ends. CDR3 protein: CASSPWGRRDSYNSPLHF. DNA for the CDR3: TGTGCCAGCAGCCCATGGGGGCGGCGGGACTCCTATAATTCACCCCTCCACTTT.